These 30 T cell receptor beta chains came from one sample sequenced in a study of blood T cell repertoires in COVID-19. The table came from immunoSEQ multiplex PCR; TCRdb's copy has only in-frame clones and leaves some out. The sample yields approximately 300,000 clones, approximately 86% seen once. What was sequenced was peripheral blood. The receptors stem from a man aged 18 to 35 with active or convalescent COVID-19.

This chain joins TRBV4-1 and TRBJ2-7, with 7 positions matching TRBD2. The CDR3 length is 16 residues. CDR1 and CDR2 (germline): MGHRA, YSYEKL. With V trimmed by 4 bases and J by 4 bases, 13 bases remained unmatched. The CDR3: CASSPRGRESFYEQYF. The CDR3 DNA reads TGCGCCAGCAGCCCGCGAGGGCGGGAGAGTTTTTACGAGCAGTACTTC.

CDR3 region: CASSLGSPHQPQHF. Here the CDR3 DNA reads TGTGCCAGCAGCTTGGGCAGTCCCCATCAGCCCCAGCATTTT. The J gene is TRBJ1-5, the V gene TRBV5-8; D unclear. The ends were cut back, 0 bases at V and 5 bases at J, with 9 bases in the middle. Germline CDR1 reads SGHTS; CDR2 reads YDEGEE. The CDR3 length is 14 residues. The variable domain in full, with the rest retrieved from reference TRBV5-8 and TRBJ1-5, is EAGVTQSPTHLIKTRGQQATLRCSPISGHTSVYWYQQALGLGLQFLLWYDEGEERNRGNFPPRFSGRQFPNYSSELNVNALELEDSALYLCASSLGSPHQPQHFGDGTRLSIL.

The genes are TRBV4-1 and TRBJ2-6; tentative D call: TRBD1 (5 bases). CDR1 MGHRA and CDR2 YSYEKL come from the germline V gene. V gave up 1 base and J gave up 1 base, with 17 bases separating them. The CDR3 is made up of 19 amino acids. In nucleotides, the CDR3 is TGCGCCAGCAGCCAAGTAGGATCCAGACAGATATCTGGGGCCAACGTCCTGACTTTC. Translation: CASSQVGSRQISGANVLTF.

The J gene is TRBJ2-3, the V gene TRBV29-1; weak D call: TRBD2 (5 bases). Trimming removed 4 bases at V and 3 bases at J, with 11 bases between. CDR3 length equals 13 residues. From germline, CDR1 is SQVTM and CDR2 ANQGSEA. Here the CDR3 DNA reads TGCAGCGTTGTAGGCCCGGGGACAGATACGCAGTATTTT. Amino acids: CSVVGPGTDTQYF.

The chain recombines TRBV7-9 with TRBJ2-3, with 13 positions matching TRBD2. Looked up from germline, CDR1 is SEHNR and CDR2 is FQNEAQ (reference sequence). The CDR3 totals 17 residues. Losses at the gene ends were 5 bases for V and 6 bases for J; bases not matched to a gene: 11. This CDR3 reads CASSPRLAGGAGDTQYF. CDR3 in DNA: TGTGCCAGCAGCCCTAGACTAGCGGGGGGTGCTGGTGATACGCAGTATTTT.

The CDR3: CASSVAGGGNEQFF. Here the CDR3 DNA reads TGCGCCAGCAGCGTAGCGGGAGGGGGCAATGAGCAGTTCTTC. This chain joins TRBV5-1 and TRBJ2-1; 11 nucleotides align to TRBD2. The V segment lost 4 bases and the J segment 6 bases; nucleotides outside the gene matches: 3. Germline values: CDR1 SGHRS, CDR2 YFSETQ. The CDR3 is 14 residues long.

J is TRBJ2-2 and V is TRBV4-3; TRBD2 might be the D (5 bases). Trimming stripped 5 bases from V and 0 bases from J, with 13 bases between. This CDR3 has 16 residues. CDR1 and CDR2 from the germline V gene are LGHNA and YSLEER. As DNA, the CDR3 is TGCGCCAGCAGCACTAGTCATATCGCGAACACCGGGGAGCTGTTTTTT. Its protein is CASSTSHIANTGELFF.

The CDR3 bases are TGTGCCAGCAGCTTAAGGAGCGGACCGACCGCGGTATTCTCCGGGGAGCTGTTTTTT. It yields the protein CASSLRSGPTAVFSGELFF. The rearrangement uses TRBV11-2 and TRBJ2-2; perhaps TRBD2 as D (5 bases). V was shortened by 2 bases and J by 6 bases, with 25 bases between the two germline ends. The CDR3 length is 19 residues. Per germline, CDR1 SGHAT and CDR2 FQNNGV.

The gene calls are TRBV7-9 and TRBJ1-2, with unresolved D. There are 13 residues in the CDR3. The germline CDR1 and CDR2 sequences are SEHNR and FQNEAQ (reference sequence). V was shortened by 4 bases and J by 0 bases, with 6 bases between the two germline ends. The CDR3 DNA follows: TGTGCCAGCAGCTCTATAGCTAACTATGGCTACACCTTC. Amino acid sequence: CASSSIANYGYTF.

CDR3 in amino acids: CASSIEGLAGSLNEQFF. The CDR3 nucleotides are TGTGCCAGTAGTATAGAGGGACTAGCGGGATCCCTCAATGAGCAGTTCTTC. The chain combines TRBV19 with TRBJ2-1; 13 bases are shared with TRBD2. CDR1 and CDR2 from the germline V gene are LNHDA and SQIVND (reference sequence). J lost 6 bases, V lost 0 bases, and 5 bases had no gene match. CDR3 length: 17 amino acids.

CDR3 sequence: CASSAGTPYEQYF. The CDR3 DNA is TGTGCCAGTAGTGCGGGCACCCCCTACGAGCAGTACTTC. This rearrangement joins TRBV19 to TRBJ2-7; D is perhaps TRBD2 (5 bases). Germline V gene data show CDR1 as LNHDA and CDR2 as SQIVND (reference sequence). The V end was cut by 5 bases, the J end by 2 bases, with 10 bases between. This CDR3 has 13 amino acids.

This clone has just one count. The V gene is TRBV10-1, the J gene TRBJ2-7; 12 bases fit TRBD1. Per the germline V gene, CDR1 is WNHNN and CDR2 is SYGVQD (reference sequence). The V segment lost 5 bases and the J segment 3 bases; nucleotides outside the gene matches: 8. This CDR3 region has 16 residues. DNA of the CDR3: TGCGCCAGCAGTCCGGGAGGGACAGGGGGCGTCTACGAGCAGTACTTC. This codes for CASSPGGTGGVYEQYF.

This clone was counted a single time. The chain carries TRBV28 and TRBJ1-5; weak D call: TRBD1 (6 bases). The CDR3 contains 14 residues. The germline V and J ends were trimmed by 6 bases and 7 bases, with 16 bases remaining between them. Germline CDR1 and CDR2: MDHEN and SYDVKM. CDR3 protein: CASSPQGARQPQHF. The CDR3 nucleotides read TGTGCCAGCAGCCCACAGGGTGCTCGACAGCCCCAGCATTTT.

V usage is TRBV5-1 and J usage is TRBJ2-1; no reliable D call. Germline loops: CDR1 SGHRS, CDR2 YFSETQ. Trimming took off 5 bases at V and 5 bases at J, with 17 bases between the two ends. The CDR3 totals 15 residues. In DNA, the CDR3 is TGCGCCAGCAGAAGAGCAGGTCCACCGAACAATGAGCAGTTCTTC. Protein sequence: CASRRAGPPNNEQFF.

In this sample, this clone turned up once. The J gene is TRBJ1-1, the V gene TRBV5-1, with D tentatively TRBD1 (6 bases). V dropped 7 bases and J dropped 0 bases, with 16 bases sitting between them. The CDR3 consists of 15 residues. The germline gives CDR1 SGHRS, CDR2 YFSETQ. As DNA, the CDR3 is TGCGCCAGCCGTAACAGGGTGGGAATGAACACTGAAGCTTTCTTT. Amino acid sequence: CASRNRVGMNTEAFF.

J is TRBJ1-1 and V is TRBV29-1, with 8 bases matching TRBD1. This CDR3 is 13 amino acids long. Trimming took 6 bases from V and 0 from J; bases not matched to a gene: 3. Germline V gene data show CDR1 as SQVTM and CDR2 as ANQGSEA. The CDR3 nucleotides read TGCAGCGTGAGACAGGGGTTGAACACTGAAGCTTTCTTT. This translates into CSVRQGLNTEAFF.

CDR3 in amino acids: CASRQGGAGNTIYF. CDR3 DNA sequence: TGTGCCAGCAGACAAGGGGGAGCTGGAAACACCATATATTTT. The gene calls are TRBV6-5 and TRBJ1-3; TRBD1 might be the D (6 bases). Trimming took 6 bases from V and 2 from J, leaving 11 bases between them. The CDR3 runs 14 residues. Germline CDR1 is MNHEY and CDR2 is SVGAGI.

This clone appeared a single time. V gene TRBV6-2 or TRBV6-3 combines with J gene TRBJ1-1, with D possibly matching TRBD1 (6 bases). This CDR3 is built from 14 residues. Germline CDR1 and CDR2: MNHEY and SVGEGT. With 4 bases removed from V and 4 bases from J, the gap between germline ends came to 13 bases. DNA of the CDR3: TGTGCCAGCAGTTCGCTCCAGACAGGCACTGAAGCTTTCTTT. It translates to CASSSLQTGTEAFF.

The V call is TRBV4-1, the J call TRBJ2-2; 7 bases line up with TRBD2. Trimming cost V 0 bases and J 3 bases; bases outside gene matches: 10. The CDR3 consists of 18 residues. The V gene's germline CDR1 is MGHRA and CDR2 YSYEKL. The CDR3 DNA sequence: TGCGCCAGCAGCCAAGATCGGGGAGCGGGGTCCTACACCGGGGAGCTGTTTTTT. Translation gives CASSQDRGAGSYTGELFF.

V usage is TRBV19 and J usage is TRBJ2-4, with TRBD2 matching 10 bases. This CDR3 comprises 14 residues. Germline V CDR1 and CDR2: LNHDA, SQIVND (reference sequence). V trimming: 3 bases; J trimming: 7 bases; junction bases outside the gene matches: 3. This CDR3 is CASSISSGGNIQYF. For the CDR3, the DNA is TGTGCCAGTAGTATTTCTAGCGGGGGCAACATTCAGTACTTC.

The genes are TRBV6-2 or TRBV6-3 and TRBJ2-3; 11 positions agree with TRBD2. Germline lookup yields CDR1 MNHEY and CDR2 SVGEGT. The CDR3 consists of 17 residues. Trimming removed 2 bases from V and 2 bases from J; junction bases left unmatched: 6. The DNA for the CDR3 is TGTGCCAGCAGTTACCCCTCTAGCGGGGGGTTCACAGATACGCAGTATTTT. Its translation: CASSYPSSGGFTDTQYF.

This chain joins TRBV6-1 and TRBJ1-2; 7 nucleotides align to TRBD1. The CDR3 length is 14 residues. The junction had 4 bases not matched to a gene; V was cut back by 2 bases and J by 4 bases. Germline CDR1 reads MNHNS; CDR2 reads SASEGT. The CDR3: CASSEPRTGYGYTF. The CDR3 bases are TGTGCCAGCAGTGAACCTAGGACAGGCTATGGCTACACCTTC.

This chain links TRBV9 with TRBJ1-1, with D perhaps TRBD1 (5 bases). V lost 1 base and J lost 2, with 9 bases in between. CDR1 is SGDLS, CDR2 YYNGEE, per germline. This CDR3 has 14 residues. CDR3 in DNA: TGTGCCAGCAGCGTAACCGGGGGTAACACTGAAGCTTTCTTT. Residues: CASSVTGGNTEAFF.

The V gene is TRBV4-1, the J gene TRBJ2-1, with TRBD2 matching 7 bases. The CDR3 spans 17 residues. Germline values: CDR1 MGHRA, CDR2 YSYEKL. V was clipped by 4 bases and J by 4 bases; unmatched bases: 13. Here the CDR3 DNA reads TGCGCCAGCAGCCGAGGCTCTGGGCTAGCGGCATACAATGAGCAGTTCTTC. Protein: CASSRGSGLAAYNEQFF.

This clone was observed a single time. The gene calls are TRBV28 and TRBJ1-2; D remains ambiguous. Per the germline V gene, CDR1 is MDHEN and CDR2 is SYDVKM. This CDR3 spans 15 amino acids. The V gene lost 7 bases and the J gene lost 4 bases, with 19 bases spanning the gap. DNA for the CDR3: TGTGCCAGCACCAATGAGGGCCAACCGATCTATGGCTACACCTTC. The encoded protein is CASTNEGQPIYGYTF.

The chain has TRBV27 and TRBJ1-6; tentative D call: TRBD1 (5 bases). The CDR3 is 13 amino acids. Germline loops: CDR1 MNHEY, CDR2 SMNVEV (reference sequence). Trimming pared 2 bases from V and 10 bases from J, leaving 9 bases between. CDR3 coding DNA: TGTGCCAGCAGTTTACTGGGGGGATCACCCCTCCACTTT. Protein product: CASSLLGGSPLHF.

This sequence joins TRBV3-1 (or the pseudogene TRBV3-2) and TRBJ2-3; 7 bases are a match to TRBD2. Trimming at V came to 1 base and at J to 2 bases, leaving 9 bases not matched to a gene. The CDR3 is 17 residues long. From germline, CDR1 is LGHDT and CDR2 YNNKEL (reference sequence). DNA of the CDR3: TGTGCCAGCAGCCAAGGTCTGATGGCGGGGGACACAGATACGCAGTATTTT. Protein product: CASSQGLMAGDTDTQYF.

The chain combines TRBV6-5 with TRBJ1-1, with 7 bases matching TRBD1. The CDR3 length is 14 residues. Trimming at V came to 0 bases and at J to 10 bases, leaving 8 bases not matched to a gene. CDR1 is MNHEY and CDR2 is SVGAGI in the germline V gene. The CDR3 here is CASSYSGGPGGAFF. CDR3 in DNA: TGTGCCAGCAGTTACTCAGGGGGCCCGGGTGGAGCTTTCTTT.

The chain employs TRBV7-9 and TRBJ1-2; no clear D. In germline, CDR1 is SEHNR, CDR2 FQNEAQ (reference sequence). The CDR3 spans 13 residues. Trimming removed 1 base at V and 8 bases at J, with 11 bases between. CDR3 sequence: CASSLGQIEGYTF. Here the CDR3 DNA reads TGTGCCAGCAGCTTAGGCCAAATCGAGGGCTACACCTTC.

V usage is TRBV5-4 and J usage is TRBJ1-1, with D possibly matching TRBD1 (6 bases). This CDR3 comprises 17 residues. Between the trimmed V and J ends, which lost 2 bases and 0 bases, there was a span of 17 bases. Looked up from germline, CDR1 is SGHNT and CDR2 is YYREEE (reference sequence). In DNA form, the CDR3 reads TGTGCCAGCAGCTTCCTGGCCGTCAGGGGTGTGAACACTGAAGCTTTCTTT. Residues: CASSFLAVRGVNTEAFF.